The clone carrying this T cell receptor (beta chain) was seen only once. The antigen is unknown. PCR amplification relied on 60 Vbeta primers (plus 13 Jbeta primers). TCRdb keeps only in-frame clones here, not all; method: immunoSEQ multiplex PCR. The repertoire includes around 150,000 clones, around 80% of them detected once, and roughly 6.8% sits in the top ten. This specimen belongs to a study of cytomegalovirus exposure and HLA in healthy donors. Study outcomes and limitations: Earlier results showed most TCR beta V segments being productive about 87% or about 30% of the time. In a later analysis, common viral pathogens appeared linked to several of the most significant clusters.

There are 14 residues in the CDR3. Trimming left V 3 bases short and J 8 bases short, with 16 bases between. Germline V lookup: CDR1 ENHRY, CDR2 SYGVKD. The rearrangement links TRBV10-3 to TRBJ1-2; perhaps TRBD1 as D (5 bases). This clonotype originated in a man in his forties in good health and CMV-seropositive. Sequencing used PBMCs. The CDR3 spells CAISEGRGTGGYTF. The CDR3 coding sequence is TGTGCCATCAGTGAAGGGCGGGGGACGGGGGGCTACACCTTC.